Presented here are 25 T cell receptor beta chains from one specimen sequenced in a study of cytomegalovirus exposure and HLA in healthy donors. Researchers ran the PCR with 60 Vbeta and 13 Jbeta primers. Profiling relied on immunoSEQ multiplex PCR, and the TCRdb table lists in-frame clones only, not all of them. The data hold roughly 180,000 clones, with around 74% observed a single time. Sequencing was carried out using PBMCs. These receptors were obtained from a male donor in good health and CMV-seronegative.

The gene calls are TRBV28 and TRBJ1-2, with D maybe TRBD1 (5 bases). CDR1 is MDHEN and CDR2 is SYDVKM in the germline V gene. The V and J ends lost 4 bases and 4 bases respectively, with 19 bases between them. This CDR3 is 16 amino acids long. The DNA of the CDR3 is TGTGCCAGCAGTTGGGGGAGGGGAACCTTTGGCTATGGCTACACCTTC. It specifies CASSWGRGTFGYGYTF.

This sequence joins TRBV6-5 and TRBJ1-1, with 8 bases lining up with TRBD1. J lost 1 base, V lost 7 bases, and 8 bases had no gene match. This CDR3 comprises 15 residues. The germline CDR1 and CDR2 sequences are MNHEY and SVGAGI. For the CDR3, the DNA is TGTGCCAGCAAGCTCAGGACAGGGAAGAACACTGAAGCTTTCTTT. Encoded protein: CASKLRTGKNTEAFF.

This clone was detected only once. The V and J genes are TRBV6-1 and TRBJ2-1; no clear D. V was shortened by 6 bases and J by 1 base, with 13 bases between the two germline ends. The germline V gene has CDR1 MNHNS and CDR2 SASEGT. The CDR3 is 15 residues long. The CDR3 sequence: CASSPRMRSYNEQFF. CDR3 nucleotide sequence: TGTGCCAGCAGCCCGCGAATGAGATCCTACAATGAGCAGTTCTTC.

V is TRBV6-4 and J is TRBJ1-6; D may be TRBD1 (5 bases). Germline loops: CDR1 MRHNA, CDR2 SNTAGT. V dropped 0 bases and J dropped 5 bases, with 5 bases sitting between them. This CDR3 has 14 residues. CDR3 residues: CASSDSTDNSPLHF. The CDR3 region has the DNA TGTGCCAGCAGTGACTCGACAGATAATTCACCCCTCCACTTT.

CDR3 DNA: TGTGCCAGCAGCCCCCGCAGGACAGATACGCAGTATTTT. Residues: CASSPRRTDTQYF. The chain recombines TRBV7-2 with TRBJ2-3, with D uncertain. The CDR3 runs 13 residues. V was cut by 5 bases and J by 3 bases, with 9 bases left in between. The germline gives CDR1 SGHTA, CDR2 FQGNSA.

The V gene is TRBV18, the J gene TRBJ1-5; D is ambiguous. This CDR3 is 13 amino acids long. Germline values: CDR1 KGHSH, CDR2 LQKENI. With 8 bases removed from V and 5 bases from J, the gap between germline ends came to 13 bases. CDR3 sequence (DNA): TGTGCCAGCAAGGTTTCAAGCGATCAGCCCCAGCATTTT. Translation gives CASKVSSDQPQHF.

The chain links TRBV19 to TRBJ1-5; tentatively, D is TRBD1 (6 bases). Between the trimmed V and J ends, which lost 6 bases and 9 bases, there was a span of 18 bases. This CDR3 spans 14 amino acids. The germline CDR1 and CDR2 sequences are LNHDA and SQIVND (reference sequence). The CDR3 loop is CASSPVQGILPQHF. CDR3 nucleotide sequence: TGTGCCAGTAGCCCAGTCCAGGGGATCCTGCCCCAGCATTTT.

V and J are TRBV2 and TRBJ2-2; D is unresolved. V lost 7 bases and J 5 bases, leaving 11 bases between the germline ends. CDR1 is SNHLY and CDR2 is FYNNEI in the germline V gene. There are 13 residues in the CDR3. The CDR3 region has the DNA TGTGCCAGCAAATTTGACGGGACCGGGGAGCTGTTTTTT. It translates to CASKFDGTGELFF.

The chain has TRBV27 and TRBJ2-1, with TRBD2 identical over 9 bases. The CDR3 sequence is 16 residues long. Germline V gene lookup returns CDR1 MNHEY and CDR2 SMNVEV (reference sequence). J gave up 8 bases and V 6 bases, and 14 bases lay outside the gene matches. The CDR3 DNA follows: TGTGCCAGCAGCCAGTTACTAGCGGGCGTCTTGGATGAGCAGTTCTTC. Translation gives CASSQLLAGVLDEQFF.

The V call is TRBV7-2, the J call TRBJ2-6; TRBD1 might be the D (7 bases). Trimming took off 5 bases at V and 1 base at J, with 18 bases between the two ends. The CDR3 runs 18 residues. Looked up from germline, CDR1 is SGHTA and CDR2 is FQGNSA. The CDR3 DNA sequence: TGTGCCAGCAGCCCCGAGGCAGGGGGGATTTCTGGGGCCAACGTCCTGACTTTC. This sequence encodes CASSPEAGGISGANVLTF.

This clone is deemed medium-sized. This sample includes further DNA sequences coding for the same CDR3. The chain employs TRBV5-8 and TRBJ1-3; 8 bases fit TRBD1. The germline V gene encodes CDR1 SGHTS and CDR2 YDEGEE. This CDR3 has 15 amino acids. J was trimmed by 2 bases and V by 3 bases; bases with no gene match: 4. CDR3 DNA sequence: TGTGCCAGCAGCTCGGACAGGGTGCCTGGAAACACCATATATTTT. Its translation is CASSSDRVPGNTIYF. Looking up the rest from reference TRBV5-8 and TRBJ1-3 gives the full variable domain: EAGVTQSPTHLIKTRGQQATLRCSPISGHTSVYWYQQALGLGLQFLLWYDEGEERNRGNFPPRFSGRQFPNYSSELNVNALELEDSALYLCASSSDRVPGNTIYFGEGSWLTVV.

This clone was picked up a small number of times. This chain connects TRBV18 to TRBJ1-1, with 12 bases identical to TRBD1. Looked up from germline, CDR1 is KGHSH and CDR2 is LQKENI. CDR3 length: 17 amino acids. The trim removed 3 bases at V and 5 bases at J, leaving 10 bases unmatched. This CDR3 is CASSPIPGQGAGTEAFF. CDR3 nucleotide sequence: TGTGCCAGCTCACCTATCCCGGGACAGGGGGCTGGAACTGAAGCTTTCTTT. The full variable domain, rest sourced from reference TRBV18 and TRBJ1-1, is NAGVMQNPRHLVRRRGQEARLRCSPMKGHSHVYWYRQLPEEGLKFMVYLQKENIIDESGMPKERFSAEFPKEGPSILRIQQVVRGDSAAYFCASSPIPGQGAGTEAFFGQGTRLTVV.

The chain couples TRBV6-5 to TRBJ2-3; D possibly corresponds to TRBD2 (6 bases). Germline values: CDR1 MNHEY, CDR2 SVGAGI. Between the trimmed V and J ends, which lost 6 bases and 0 bases, there was a span of 10 bases. The CDR3 spans 14 residues. Written as DNA, the CDR3 is TGTGCCAGCAGGTCCCGGGGGAGCACAGATACGCAGTATTTT. Translating gives CASRSRGSTDTQYF.

Only a few counts were recorded for this clone. This chain links TRBV6-1 with TRBJ1-1, with 7 nucleotides matching TRBD1. Germline V gives CDR1 MNHNS, CDR2 SASEGT. The CDR3 totals 16 residues. The trim removed 0 bases at V and 4 bases at J, leaving 8 bases unmatched. The CDR3 loop reads CASSEAFRGRGTEAFF. For the CDR3, the DNA is TGTGCCAGCAGTGAAGCGTTCAGGGGGAGAGGCACTGAAGCTTTCTTT.

CDR3 coding DNA: TGCGCCAGCAGCTTGGCGCTCGGACAGGATGTCGGTACTGAAGCTTTCTTT. Its translation: CASSLALGQDVGTEAFF. This chain uses TRBV5-1 with TRBJ1-1, with 7 bases identical to TRBD1. CDR1 SGHRS and CDR2 YFSETQ come from the germline V gene. CDR3 size: 17 residues. V lost 0 bases to trimming and J lost 5 bases; unmatched junction nucleotides: 13.

The CDR3 DNA is TGTGCCAGCAGCGTAAAGGGGGACAATCAGCCCCAGCATTTT. Its translation is CASSVKGDNQPQHF. This chain connects TRBV9 to TRBJ1-5, with D perhaps matching TRBD1 (6 bases). The CDR3 extends over 14 amino acids. CDR1 is SGDLS, CDR2 YYNGEE, per germline. Trimming cost V 1 base and J 3 bases, with 8 bases left between them.

This sequence joins TRBV6-1 and TRBJ2-3, with a tentative D call TRBD2 (6 bases). In germline, CDR1 is MNHNS, CDR2 SASEGT. The length of the CDR3 is 14 residues. Trimming took 6 bases from V and 4 from J, leaving 14 bases between them. DNA of the CDR3: TGTGCCAGCAGCTCTAGCGCTCCCTCAGATACGCAGTATTTT. Residues: CASSSSAPSDTQYF.

The chain is built from TRBV6-6 and TRBJ2-1, with a weak D call TRBD1 (5 bases). Germline CDR1 and CDR2: MNHNY and SVGAGI (reference sequence). Trimming pared 6 bases from V and 4 bases from J, leaving 10 bases between. The CDR3 spans 13 residues. For the CDR3, the DNA is TGTGCCAGCAGCCTACAGGAATACAATGAGCAGTTCTTC. The encoded protein is CASSLQEYNEQFF.

The chain employs TRBV28 and TRBJ2-7, with D hard to call. V lost 7 bases to trimming and J lost 0 bases, with 7 bases between them. Germline loops: CDR1 MDHEN, CDR2 SYDVKM. The CDR3 loop spans 12 amino acids. This chain's CDR3 is CASTTSSYEQYF. The CDR3 coding sequence is TGTGCCAGCACCACAAGCTCCTACGAGCAGTACTTC.

The rearrangement links TRBV28 to TRBJ1-2; TRBD1 matches at 12 bases. The trim removed 3 bases at V and 3 bases at J, leaving 5 bases unmatched. There are 16 residues in the CDR3. CDR1 is MDHEN and CDR2 is SYDVKM in the germline V gene. The CDR3 region is CASSFGTGGPDYGYTF. For the CDR3, the DNA is TGTGCCAGCAGTTTCGGGACAGGGGGCCCGGACTATGGCTACACCTTC.

With regard to this clone: A junction end diverges from the germline sequence, so it may reflect a read error. The genes are TRBV6-5 and TRBJ2-1; the match to TRBD1 covers 8 bases. The germline CDR1 and CDR2 sequences are MNHEY and SVGAGI. The CDR3 is 15 residues long. The DNA of the CDR3 is TGTGCCAGCAGTCCCAGACAGGGGCTCTACAATAAGCAGTTCTTC. It specifies CASSPRQGLYNKQFF.

The chain uses TRBV12-5 and TRBJ1-1, with D perhaps matching TRBD1 (5 bases). Germline V gene sequence: CDR1 LGHNT, CDR2 FRNRAP. Trimming stripped 3 bases from V and 1 base from J, with 6 bases between. This CDR3 contains 13 residues. The CDR3 spells CASGFDRNTEAFF. In nucleotides, the CDR3 is TGTGCTAGTGGTTTCGACAGGAACACTGAAGCTTTCTTT.

As regards this clone: Other DNA sequences in the sample encode the same CDR3. The chain carries TRBV6-5 and TRBJ2-7, with D unclear. The CDR3 covers 11 residues. The V end lost 3 bases, the J end lost 4 bases, and 4 bases lay between the germline ends. Germline V CDR1 and CDR2: MNHEY, SVGAGI. The CDR3 is CASSYLYEQYF. The CDR3 DNA reads TGTGCCAGCAGTTATTTATACGAGCAGTACTTC.

The chain employs TRBV2 and TRBJ2-5; 10 positions match TRBD2. Germline V gene data show CDR1 as SNHLY and CDR2 as FYNNEI. The trim removed 8 bases at V and 5 bases at J, leaving 14 bases unmatched. This CDR3 spans 16 amino acids. CDR3 protein: CASAEGLAFSGETQYF. CDR3 sequence (DNA): TGTGCCAGCGCGGAGGGACTAGCGTTCAGCGGGGAGACCCAGTACTTC.

This chain connects TRBV6-6 to TRBJ1-4, with D possibly matching TRBD1 (5 bases). This CDR3 region has 14 residues. V was clipped by 4 bases and J by 7 bases, with 13 bases between them. Germline V lookup: CDR1 MNHNY, CDR2 SVGAGI (reference sequence). In nucleotides, the CDR3 is TGTGCCAGCAGTTCACCTAGGGGTAGTGAAAAACTGTTTTTT. It specifies CASSSPRGSEKLFF.